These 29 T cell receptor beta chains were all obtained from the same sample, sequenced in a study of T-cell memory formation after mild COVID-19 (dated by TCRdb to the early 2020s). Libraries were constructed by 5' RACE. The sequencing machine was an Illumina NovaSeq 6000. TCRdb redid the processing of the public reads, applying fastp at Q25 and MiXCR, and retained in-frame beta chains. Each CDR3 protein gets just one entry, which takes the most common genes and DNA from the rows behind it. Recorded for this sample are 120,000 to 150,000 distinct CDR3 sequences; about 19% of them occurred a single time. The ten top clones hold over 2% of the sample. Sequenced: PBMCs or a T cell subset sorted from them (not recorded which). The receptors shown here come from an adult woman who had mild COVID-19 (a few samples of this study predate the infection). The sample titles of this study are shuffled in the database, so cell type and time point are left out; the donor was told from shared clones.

The CDR3 sequence: CSARDNSGRADTQYF. CDR3 coding DNA: TGCAGTGCTAGAGATAATAGCGGGAGGGCGGATACGCAGTATTTT. V usage is TRBV20-1 and J usage is TRBJ2-3; 11 nucleotides agree with TRBD2. V shed 0 bases, J shed 6 bases, and the junction held 5 bases outside the gene matches. Germline CDR1 reads DFQATT; CDR2 reads SNEGSKA (reference sequence). The CDR3 extends over 15 amino acids.

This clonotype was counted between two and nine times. CDR3 nucleotide sequence: TGTGCCACCAGTGACGCCACTCAGGGGGCTAACTATGGCTACACCTTC. It specifies CATSDATQGANYGYTF. J is TRBJ1-2 and V is TRBV24-1; 7 nucleotides agree with TRBD1. With 4 bases clipped from V and 0 bases from J, the junction kept 7 bases outside the gene matches. This CDR3 region has 16 residues. CDR1 is KGHDR and CDR2 is SFDVKD in the germline V gene.

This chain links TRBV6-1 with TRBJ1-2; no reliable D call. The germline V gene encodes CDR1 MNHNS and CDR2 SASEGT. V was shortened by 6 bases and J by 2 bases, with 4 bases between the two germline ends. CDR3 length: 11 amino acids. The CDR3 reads CASRDNYGYTF. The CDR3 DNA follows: TGTGCCAGCAGAGACAACTATGGCTACACCTTC.

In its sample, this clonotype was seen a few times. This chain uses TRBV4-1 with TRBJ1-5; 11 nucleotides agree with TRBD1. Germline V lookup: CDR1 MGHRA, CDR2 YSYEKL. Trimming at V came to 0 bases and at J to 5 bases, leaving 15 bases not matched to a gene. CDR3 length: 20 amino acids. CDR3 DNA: TGCGCCAGCAGCCAAGACGGCGGGACAGGGGGAATTAACTGGGATCAGCCCCAGCATTTT. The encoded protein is CASSQDGGTGGINWDQPQHF.

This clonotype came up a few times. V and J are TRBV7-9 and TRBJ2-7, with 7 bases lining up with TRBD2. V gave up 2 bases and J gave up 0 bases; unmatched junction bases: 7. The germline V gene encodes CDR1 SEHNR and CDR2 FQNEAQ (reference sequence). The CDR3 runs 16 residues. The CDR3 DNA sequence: TGTGCCAGCAGCTTAAGGCTAGCGGAGCTCTCCTACGAGCAGTACTTC. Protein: CASSLRLAELSYEQYF. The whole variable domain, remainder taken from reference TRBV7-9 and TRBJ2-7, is DTGVSQNPRHKITKRGQNVTFRCDPISEHNRLYWYRQTLGQGPEFLTYFQNEAQLEKSRLLSDRFSAERPKGSFSTLEIQRTEQGDSAMYLCASSLRLAELSYEQYFGPGTRLTVT.

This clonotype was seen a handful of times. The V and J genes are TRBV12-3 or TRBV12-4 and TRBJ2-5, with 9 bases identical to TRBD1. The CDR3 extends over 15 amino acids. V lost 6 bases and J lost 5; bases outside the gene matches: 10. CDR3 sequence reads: CASRKYRGPGETQYF. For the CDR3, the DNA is TGTGCCAGCAGAAAATACAGGGGGCCAGGGGAGACCCAGTACTTC.

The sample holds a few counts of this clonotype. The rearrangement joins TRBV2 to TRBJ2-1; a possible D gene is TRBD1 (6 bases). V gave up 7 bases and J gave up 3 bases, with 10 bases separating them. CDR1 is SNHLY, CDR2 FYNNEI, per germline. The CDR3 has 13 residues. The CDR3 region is CASKGDLYNEQFF. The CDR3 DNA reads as TGTGCCAGCAAGGGGGACCTCTACAATGAGCAGTTCTTC.

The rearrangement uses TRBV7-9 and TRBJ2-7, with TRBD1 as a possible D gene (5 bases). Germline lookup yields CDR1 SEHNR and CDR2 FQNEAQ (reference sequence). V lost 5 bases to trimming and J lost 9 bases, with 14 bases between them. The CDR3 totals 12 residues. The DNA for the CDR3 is TGTGCCAGCAGCCCCGCAGGGCGGTGGCAGTACTTC. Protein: CASSPAGRWQYF.

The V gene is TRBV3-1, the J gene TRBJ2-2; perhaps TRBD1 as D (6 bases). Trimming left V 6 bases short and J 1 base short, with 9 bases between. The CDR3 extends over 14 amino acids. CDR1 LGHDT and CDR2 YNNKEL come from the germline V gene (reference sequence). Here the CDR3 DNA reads TGTGCCAGCAGATCGGGACAGAACACCGGGGAGCTGTTTTTT. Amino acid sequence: CASRSGQNTGELFF.

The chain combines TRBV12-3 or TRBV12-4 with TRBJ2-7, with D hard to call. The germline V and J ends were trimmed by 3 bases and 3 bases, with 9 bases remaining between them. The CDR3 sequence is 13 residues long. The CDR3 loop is CASSFGQNYEQYF. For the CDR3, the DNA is TGTGCCAGCAGTTTCGGTCAGAACTACGAGCAGTACTTC.

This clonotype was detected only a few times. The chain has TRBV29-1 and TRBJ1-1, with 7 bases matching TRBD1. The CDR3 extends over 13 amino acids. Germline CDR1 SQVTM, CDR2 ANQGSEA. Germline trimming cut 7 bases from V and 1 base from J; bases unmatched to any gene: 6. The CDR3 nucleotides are TGCAGCGCGTCGGACAGGTGGAACACTGAAGCTTTCTTT. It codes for CSASDRWNTEAFF.

The CDR3 DNA reads TGTGCCAGCAGCTTGGGACAGGGCGGTAACACTGAAGCTTTCTTT. Translated: CASSLGQGGNTEAFF. The rearrangement joins TRBV5-5 to TRBJ1-1, with 7 bases aligning to TRBD1. Germline-derived CDR1 and CDR2 are SGHKS and YYEKEE (reference sequence). This CDR3 contains 15 residues. The trim removed 0 bases at V and 2 bases at J, leaving 4 bases unmatched.

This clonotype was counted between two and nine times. The CDR3 coding sequence is TGTGCCAGCAGTGTGGGGGGAGCCCTTAACTATGGCTACACCTTC. It is translated as CASSVGGALNYGYTF. V usage is TRBV6-1 and J usage is TRBJ1-2; weak D call: TRBD1 (5 bases). The CDR3 is 15 residues long. Per germline, CDR1 MNHNS and CDR2 SASEGT. The V end was cut by 4 bases, the J end by 1 base, with 13 bases between.

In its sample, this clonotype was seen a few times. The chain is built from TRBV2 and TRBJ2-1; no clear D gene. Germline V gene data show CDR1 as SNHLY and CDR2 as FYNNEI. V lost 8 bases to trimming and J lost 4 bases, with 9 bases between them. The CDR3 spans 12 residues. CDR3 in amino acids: CASSVMYNEQFF. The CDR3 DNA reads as TGTGCCAGCTCGGTCATGTACAATGAGCAGTTCTTC.

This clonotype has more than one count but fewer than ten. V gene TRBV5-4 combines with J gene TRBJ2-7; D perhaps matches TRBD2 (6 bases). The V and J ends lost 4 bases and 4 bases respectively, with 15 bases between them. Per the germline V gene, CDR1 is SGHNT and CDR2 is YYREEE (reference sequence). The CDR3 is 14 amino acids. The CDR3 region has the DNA TGTGCCAGCAGCCCTGGGGGGACGAGGTACGAGCAGTACTTC. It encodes CASSPGGTRYEQYF.

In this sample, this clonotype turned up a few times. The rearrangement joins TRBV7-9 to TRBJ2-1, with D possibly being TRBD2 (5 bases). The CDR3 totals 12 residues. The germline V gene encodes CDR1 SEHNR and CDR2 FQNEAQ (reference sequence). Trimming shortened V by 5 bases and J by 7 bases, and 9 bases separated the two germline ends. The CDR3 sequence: CASSARGNEQFF. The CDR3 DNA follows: TGTGCCAGCAGCGCTCGAGGGAATGAGCAGTTCTTC.

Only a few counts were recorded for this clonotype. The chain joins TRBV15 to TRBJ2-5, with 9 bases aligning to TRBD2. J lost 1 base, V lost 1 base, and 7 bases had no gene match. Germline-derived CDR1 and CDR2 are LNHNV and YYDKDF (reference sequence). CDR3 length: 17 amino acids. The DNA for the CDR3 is TGTGCCACCAGCAGAGGTGGCGGGAGGGCCTTCCAAGAGACCCAGTACTTC. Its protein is CATSRGGGRAFQETQYF.

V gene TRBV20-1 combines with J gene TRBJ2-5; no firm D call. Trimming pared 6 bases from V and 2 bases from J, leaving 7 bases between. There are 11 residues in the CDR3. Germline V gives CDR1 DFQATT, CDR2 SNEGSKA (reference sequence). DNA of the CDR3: TGCAGTGCCACTACACAAGAGACCCAGTACTTC. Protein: CSATTQETQYF.

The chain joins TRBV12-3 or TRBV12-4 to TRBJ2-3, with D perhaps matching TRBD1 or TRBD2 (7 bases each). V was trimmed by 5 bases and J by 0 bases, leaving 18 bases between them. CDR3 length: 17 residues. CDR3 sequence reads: CASSPYQGGGSTDTQYF. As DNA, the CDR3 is TGTGCCAGCAGTCCATATCAGGGGGGGGGCAGCACAGATACGCAGTATTTT.

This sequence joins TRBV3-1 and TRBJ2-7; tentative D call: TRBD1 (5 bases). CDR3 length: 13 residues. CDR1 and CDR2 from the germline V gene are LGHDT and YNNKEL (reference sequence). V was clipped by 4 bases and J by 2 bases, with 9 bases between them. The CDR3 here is CASSLLDTYEQYF. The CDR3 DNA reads TGTGCCAGCAGCCTGTTGGACACCTACGAGCAGTACTTC.

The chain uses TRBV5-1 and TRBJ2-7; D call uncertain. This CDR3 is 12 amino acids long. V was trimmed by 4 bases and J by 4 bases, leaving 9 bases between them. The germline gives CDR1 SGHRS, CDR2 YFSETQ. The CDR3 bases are TGCGCCAGCAGCCACTCAGGTTACGAGCAGTACTTC. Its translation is CASSHSGYEQYF. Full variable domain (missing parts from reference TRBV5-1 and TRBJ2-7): KAGVTQTPRYLIKTRGQQVTLSCSPISGHRSVSWYQQTPGQGLQFLFEYFSETQRNKGNFPGRFSGRQFSNSRSEMNVSTLELGDSALYLCASSHSGYEQYFGPGTRLTVT.

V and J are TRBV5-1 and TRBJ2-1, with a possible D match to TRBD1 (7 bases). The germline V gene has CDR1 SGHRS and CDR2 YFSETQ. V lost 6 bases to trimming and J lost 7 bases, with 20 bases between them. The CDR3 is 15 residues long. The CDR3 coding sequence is TGCGCCAGCATGGCTTGGGCAGGGGGGAGGAATGAGCAGTTCTTC. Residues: CASMAWAGGRNEQFF.

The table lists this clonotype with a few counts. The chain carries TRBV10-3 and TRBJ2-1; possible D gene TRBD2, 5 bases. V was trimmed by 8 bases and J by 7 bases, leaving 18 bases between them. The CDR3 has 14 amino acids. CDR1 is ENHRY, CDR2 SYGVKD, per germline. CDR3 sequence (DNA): TGTGCCATCTCAGCCCCTAGCTCACTTAATGAGCAGTTCTTC. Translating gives CAISAPSSLNEQFF.

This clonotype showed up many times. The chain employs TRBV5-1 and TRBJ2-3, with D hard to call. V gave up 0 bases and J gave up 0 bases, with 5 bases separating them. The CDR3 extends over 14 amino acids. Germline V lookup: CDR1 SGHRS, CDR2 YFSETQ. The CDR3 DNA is TGCGCCAGCAGCTTGGAGGTTAGCACAGATACGCAGTATTTT. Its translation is CASSLEVSTDTQYF.

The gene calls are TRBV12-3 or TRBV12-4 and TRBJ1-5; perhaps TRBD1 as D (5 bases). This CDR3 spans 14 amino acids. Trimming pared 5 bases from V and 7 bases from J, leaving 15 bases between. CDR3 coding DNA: TGTGCCAGCAGTCTAGGGAGGGGTGGCCAGCCCCAGCATTTT. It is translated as CASSLGRGGQPQHF.

This CDR3 is CASTSTGGSTDTQYF. DNA of the CDR3: TGTGCCAGTACCTCGACAGGGGGTAGCACAGATACGCAGTATTTT. The chain employs TRBV6-1 and TRBJ2-3, with 9 bases identical to TRBD1. The germline V gene encodes CDR1 MNHNS and CDR2 SASEGT. The CDR3 has 15 amino acids. V lost 9 bases to trimming and J lost 0 bases; unmatched junction nucleotides: 7.

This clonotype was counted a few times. DNA of the CDR3: TGTGCCAGCAGTTACAAACAGTCGGTGGTGGCAGATACGCAGTATTTT. It is translated as CASSYKQSVVADTQYF. This chain connects TRBV6-5 to TRBJ2-3, with D hard to call. The CDR3 is made up of 16 amino acids. Germline V CDR1 and CDR2: MNHEY, SVGAGI. The germline V and J ends were trimmed by 2 bases and 4 bases, with 16 bases remaining between them.

The CDR3 DNA reads as TGTGCCAGCTGCTTAGCTGATCAGCCCCAGCATTTT. Its translation: CASCLADQPQHF. The chain is built from TRBV28 and TRBJ1-5; no firm D call. CDR1 is MDHEN and CDR2 is SYDVKM in the germline V gene. This CDR3 comprises 12 residues. V dropped 8 bases and J dropped 5 bases, with 10 bases sitting between them. The full variable domain, completed using reference TRBV28 and TRBJ1-5, is DVKVTQSSRYLVKRTGEKVFLECVQDMDHENMFWYRQDPGLGLRLIYFSYDVKMKEKGDIPEGYSVSREKKERFSLILESASTNQTSMYLCASCLADQPQHFGDGTRLSIL.

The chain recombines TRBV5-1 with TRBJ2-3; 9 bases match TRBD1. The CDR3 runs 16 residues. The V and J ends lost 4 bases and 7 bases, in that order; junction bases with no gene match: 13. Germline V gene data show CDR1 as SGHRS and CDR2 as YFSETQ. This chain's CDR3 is CASSPETGGGGNTQYF. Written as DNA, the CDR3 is TGCGCCAGCAGCCCAGAAACAGGGGGCGGAGGGAATACGCAGTATTTT.